The sequence of this TCR beta chain was determined in a study of CD8 T cells in Susac syndrome. Trimming pared 5 bases from V and 0 bases from J, leaving 14 bases between. The CDR3 runs to 16 residues. Germline V gene lookup returns CDR1 SGHTA and CDR2 FQGNSA. TCR beta sequences were obtained from blood CD8+ and CD4+ T cells. FACS enriched CD8+ TEMRA cells, while bulk CD8+ and CD4+ were negatively isolated. General study results and limits: The study's TCR sequencing and HLA analysis drew on a certain number of individuals. That number was acknowledged as relatively small.

Reverse transcription of 0.5 to 1 ug RNA was performed with random hexamers. The amplification used immunoSEQ multiplex PCR on TCR beta CDR3; it spanned 54 Vbeta and 13 Jbeta. TCRdb reprocessed the immunoSEQ multiplex PCR reads with MiXCR, giving one entry per CDR3 protein. The repertoire holds about 210,000 distinct CDR3 sequences, with 95% as singletons. Points on this clonotype: Its antigen is currently unknown.

The clonotype comes from a human donor with multiple sclerosis. Sequencing was done on a sample of CD4+ T cells from PBMCs. This chain links TRBV7-2 with TRBJ2-1, with a tentative D call TRBD2 (7 bases). The CDR3 here is CASSLEGGFSYNEQFF. CDR3 nucleotide sequence: TGTGCCAGCAGCCTTGAGGGGGGGTTCTCCTACAATGAGCAGTTCTTC.